This is a list of T cell receptor beta chains from one sample in a study of CD8 T cells in Susac syndrome. TCRdb processed the immunoSEQ multiplex PCR reads anew with MiXCR; each CDR3 protein has one entry. The sample yields 45,000 to 60,000 distinct CDR3 sequences, 80% to 95% seen once. What was sequenced was CD8+ T cells from PBMCs. These receptors all come from a human donor in good health. The CDR3 runs from the conserved cysteine through the conserved F or W.

v_call	j_call	cdr3_aa
TRBV27	TRBJ2-7	CASSPGTAPQKEQYF
TRBV27	TRBJ2-3	CASSLSLSPSTDTQYF
TRBV19	TRBJ2-2	CASTPVGPTGELFF
TRBV7-6	TRBJ2-1	CASSLGRTGGNEQFF
TRBV19	TRBJ1-1	CASSSSVGNTEAFF
TRBV13	TRBJ2-7	CASSQSDRDNFWYF
TRBV4-2	TRBJ2-1	CASSQKGLAEYNEQFF
TRBV29-1	TRBJ2-1	CSVRQGYNEQFF
TRBV4-3	TRBJ1-6	CASSQVGTGLDSPLHF
TRBV5-4	TRBJ2-1	CASSPSGNEQFF
TRBV7-9	TRBJ2-3	CASRPGQGISLNTQYF
TRBV27	TRBJ2-1	CASKSQGTYNEQFF
TRBV5-1	TRBJ2-7	CASSPNRQDSYEQYF
TRBV29-1	TRBJ2-7	CSVGGGITNEQYF
TRBV15	TRBJ1-1	CATSSDRGLVNTEAFF
TRBV29-1	TRBJ2-1	CSVGLAGEGEQFF
TRBV12-3/TRBV12-4	TRBJ1-1	CASSLAPNTEAFF
TRBV3-1	TRBJ2-7	CASSQVTTDSPPSYEQYF
TRBV4-3	TRBJ2-7	CASSQDRAGKGYSYEQYF
TRBV15	TRBJ2-6	CATSSFGWAGANVLTF
TRBV19	TRBJ1-1	CASSAATGWNTEAFF
TRBV9	TRBJ2-7	CASSASTDYEQYF
TRBV20-1	TRBJ2-7	CSASGVPLYEQYF
TRBV7-9	TRBJ1-1	CASSPPMNTEAFF
TRBV11-2	TRBJ2-1	CASSFPTSGGLSSYNEQFF
TRBV19	TRBJ1-2	CASTSVLAYGYTF
TRBV2	TRBJ1-2	CASSGVSGTGKGYTF
TRBV20-1	TRBJ2-2	CSARAGGRDTGELFF
TRBV7-2	TRBJ2-7	CASSSQGFGDYEQYF
TRBV7-9	TRBJ2-3	CASTGGTDTQYF
TRBV4-3	TRBJ2-1	CASSQDAGGPSEQFF
TRBV19	TRBJ1-5	CASSLDRGRAQPQHF
TRBV11-2	TRBJ1-3	CASSPPDGNTIYF
TRBV11-2	TRBJ2-3	CASSGGGSSTDTQYF
TRBV5-6	TRBJ1-1	CASSEMRDIEAFF
TRBV12-3/TRBV12-4	TRBJ2-1	CASRTALGLGGSSYNEQFF
TRBV6-5	TRBJ2-7	CATSNLGSGTSSYEQYF
TRBV19	TRBJ2-5	CASKPQGYGQETQYF
TRBV29-1	TRBJ2-5	CSVEKPESDSSETQYF
TRBV29-1	TRBJ2-1	CSVRGNEQFF
TRBV7-9	TRBJ2-1	CASRPIHTPNNEQFF
TRBV4-1	TRBJ2-5	CASSQAPAGAETQYF
TRBV15	TRBJ2-1	CATSSPQTGHNEQFF
TRBV7-9	TRBJ1-2	CASSDVAVPNYGYTF
TRBV6-5	TRBJ1-2	CASSYRWGARHGYTF
TRBV30	TRBJ1-1	CAWSVRRGLFTEAFF
TRBV7-8	TRBJ2-7	CASSWDKAYEQYF
TRBV12-3/TRBV12-4	TRBJ1-5	CASTSSRAQHF
TRBV7-6	TRBJ1-3	CASRPAEVSGNTIYF
TRBV5-1	TRBJ2-3	CASSWTGGQVDTQYF
TRBV7-9	TRBJ2-1	CASTPVEAYNEQFF
TRBV29-1	TRBJ2-2	CSGAAITGELFF
TRBV20-1	TRBJ2-2	CSARYPESGELFF
TRBV19	TRBJ2-7	CASSITGTGYDEQYF
TRBV5-6	TRBJ2-6	CASCPGGNVLTGANVLTF
TRBV7-9	TRBJ2-1	CASSPHAPLVDEQFF
TRBV4-1	TRBJ2-6	CASSQAGGFGANVLTF
TRBV7-8	TRBJ2-7	CASSEGTVSYEQYF